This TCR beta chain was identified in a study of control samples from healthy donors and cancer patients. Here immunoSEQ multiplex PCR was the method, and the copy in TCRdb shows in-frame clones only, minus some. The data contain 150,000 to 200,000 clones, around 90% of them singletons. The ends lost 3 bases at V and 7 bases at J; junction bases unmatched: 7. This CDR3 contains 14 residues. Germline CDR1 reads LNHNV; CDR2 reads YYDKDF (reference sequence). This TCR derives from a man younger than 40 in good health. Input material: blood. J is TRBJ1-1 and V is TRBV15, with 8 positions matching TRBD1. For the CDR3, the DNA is TGTGCCACCAGCAGGGACAGGGCATCCCGTGAAGCTTTCTTT. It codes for CATSRDRASREAFF.